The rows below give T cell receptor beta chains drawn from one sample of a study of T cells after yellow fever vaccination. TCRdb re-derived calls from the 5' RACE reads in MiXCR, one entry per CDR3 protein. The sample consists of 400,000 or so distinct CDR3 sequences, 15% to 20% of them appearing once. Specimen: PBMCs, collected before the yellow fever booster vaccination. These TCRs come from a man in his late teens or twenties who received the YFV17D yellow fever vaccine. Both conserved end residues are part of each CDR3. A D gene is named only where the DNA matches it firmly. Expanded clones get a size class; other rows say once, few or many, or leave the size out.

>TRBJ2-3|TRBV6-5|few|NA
CASSLGLEGRGSDTQYF
TGTGCCAGCAGTTTGGGCCTCGAGGGAAGGGGATCGGATACGCAGTATTTT
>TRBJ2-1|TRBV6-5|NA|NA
CASSFLGVGNEQFF
TGTGCCAGCAGTTTCCTCGGGGTAGGCAATGAGCAGTTCTTC
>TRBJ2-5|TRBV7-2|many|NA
CASSRGDYQETQYF
TGTGCCAGCAGCCGCGGGGACTACCAAGAGACCCAGTACTTC
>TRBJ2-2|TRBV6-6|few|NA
CASSYGITNTGELFF
TGTGCCAGCAGTTACGGAATCACGAACACCGGGGAGCTGTTTTTT
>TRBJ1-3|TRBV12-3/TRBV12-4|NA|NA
CASLVGAIDTIYF
TGTGCCAGCCTCGTGGGGGCGATCGACACCATATATTTT
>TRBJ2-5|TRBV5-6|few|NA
CASSLEGTQYF
TGTGCCAGCAGCTTGGAAGGGACCCAGTACTTC
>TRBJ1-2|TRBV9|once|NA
CASSAQGGGGYTF
TGTGCCAGCAGCGCCCAAGGGGGTGGCGGCTACACCTTC
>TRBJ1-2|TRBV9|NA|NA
CASSPRWGEVGYTF
TGTGCCAGCAGCCCGCGATGGGGGGAAGTTGGCTACACCTTC
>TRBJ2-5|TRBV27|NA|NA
CASSPMDTAQGGETQYF
TGTGCCAGCAGTCCCATGGACACGGCGCAAGGGGGAGAGACCCAGTACTTC
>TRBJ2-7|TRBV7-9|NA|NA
CASSPSPYEQYF
TGTGCCAGCAGCCCTAGCCCCTACGAGCAGTACTTC
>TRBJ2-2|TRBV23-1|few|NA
CASSQNRDTGELFF
TGCGCCAGCAGTCAAAACCGAGACACCGGGGAGCTGTTTTTT
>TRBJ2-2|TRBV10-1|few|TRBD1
CASRAGQGSFSGELFF
TGCGCCAGCAGAGCCGGACAGGGGAGCTTTTCCGGGGAGCTGTTTTTT
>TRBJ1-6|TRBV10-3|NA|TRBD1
CAINAAGGNNSPLHF
TGTGCCATCAACGCAGCAGGGGGCAATAATTCACCCCTCCACTTT
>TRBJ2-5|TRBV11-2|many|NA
CASSRDGETQYF
TGTGCCAGCAGCCGGGATGGTGAGACCCAGTACTTC
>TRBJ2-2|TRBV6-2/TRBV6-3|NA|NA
CASSIRGTGELFF
TGTGCCAGCAGTATCCGGGGGACCGGGGAGCTGTTTTTT
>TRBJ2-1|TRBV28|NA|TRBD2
CASSLSRLAENNEQFF
TGTGCCAGCAGTTTAAGCCGACTAGCGGAAAACAATGAGCAGTTCTTC
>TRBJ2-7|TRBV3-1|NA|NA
CASSQDSGTRSYEQYF
TGTGCCAGCAGCCAAGATTCAGGGACTCGCTCCTACGAGCAGTACTTC
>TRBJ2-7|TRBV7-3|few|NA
CASSLMASYEQYF
TGTGCCAGCAGCTTAATGGCGAGCTACGAGCAGTACTTC
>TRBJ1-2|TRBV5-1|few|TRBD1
CASSLRQGGMDGYTF
TGCGCCAGCAGCTTAAGACAGGGCGGTATGGATGGCTACACCTTC
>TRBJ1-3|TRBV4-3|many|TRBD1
CASSLAGTGNTIYF
TGCGCCAGCAGCCTCGCCGGGACAGGGAACACCATATATTTT
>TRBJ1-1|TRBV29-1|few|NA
CSVEACTENTEAFF
TGCAGCGTTGAAGCGTGCACAGAGAACACTGAAGCTTTCTTT
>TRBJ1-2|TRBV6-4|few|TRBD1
CASRWTGAGGGYTF
TGTGCCAGCAGGTGGACAGGGGCCGGGGGTGGCTACACCTTC
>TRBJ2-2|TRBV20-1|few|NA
CSPEMSGTGELFF
TGCAGTCCCGAAATGTCAGGCACCGGGGAGCTGTTTTTT
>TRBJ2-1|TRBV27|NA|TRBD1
CASSLTGFNEQFF
TGTGCCAGCAGTCTGACAGGGTTCAATGAGCAGTTCTTC
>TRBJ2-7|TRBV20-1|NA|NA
CSAREEDEQYF
TGCAGTGCTAGAGAGGAGGACGAGCAGTACTTC
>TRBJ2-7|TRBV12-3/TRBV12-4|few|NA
CASSFTRGTYEQYF
TGTGCCAGCAGTTTTACACGAGGAACCTACGAGCAGTACTTC
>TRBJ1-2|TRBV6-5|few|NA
CASSYGPRGYGYTF
TGTGCCAGCAGTTACGGGCCGCGGGGCTATGGCTACACCTTC
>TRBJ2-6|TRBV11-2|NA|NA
CASSRRKAGAAGANVLTF
TGTGCCAGCAGCCGCAGGAAGGCTGGGGCGGCCGGGGCCAACGTCCTGACTTTC
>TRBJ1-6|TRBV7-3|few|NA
CASSPGLANSPLHF
TGTGCCAGCAGCCCGGGACTGGCAAATTCACCCCTCCACTTT
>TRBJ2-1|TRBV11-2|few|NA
CASSSPTGAYNEQFF
TGTGCCAGCAGCTCGCCGACAGGAGCCTACAATGAGCAGTTCTTC
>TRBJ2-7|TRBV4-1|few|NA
CASSQSRGTQVREQYF
TGCGCCAGCAGCCAATCCCGGGGGACGCAGGTCCGGGAGCAGTACTTC
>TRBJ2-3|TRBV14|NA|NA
CASSLQARDTQYF
TGTGCCAGCAGCCTACAGGCACGGGATACGCAGTATTTT
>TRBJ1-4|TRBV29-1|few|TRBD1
CSGGQGSEKLFF
TGCAGCGGTGGACAGGGAAGTGAAAAACTGTTTTTT
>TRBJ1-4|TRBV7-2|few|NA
CASSPSRQFNEKLFF
TGTGCCAGCAGCCCATCGCGACAGTTTAATGAAAAACTGTTTTTT
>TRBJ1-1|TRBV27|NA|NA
CASSSIGGPTEAFF
TGTGCCAGCAGTTCCATAGGGGGACCCACTGAAGCTTTCTTT
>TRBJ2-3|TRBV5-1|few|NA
CASSFRSKASADTQYF
TGCGCCAGCAGCTTTCGCTCCAAAGCTAGCGCAGATACGCAGTATTTT
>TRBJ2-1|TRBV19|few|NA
CASSEGSSYNEQFF
TGTGCCAGTAGTGAGGGCAGCTCCTACAATGAGCAGTTCTTC
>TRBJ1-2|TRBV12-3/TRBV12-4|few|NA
CASSRGRGPNYGYTF
TGTGCCAGCAGTAGAGGACGCGGACCTAACTATGGCTACACCTTC
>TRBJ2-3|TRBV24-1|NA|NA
CATSGDTDTQYF
TGTGCCACCTCCGGCGACACAGATACGCAGTATTTT
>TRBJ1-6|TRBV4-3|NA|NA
CASSPQGNSPLHF
TGCGCCAGCAGCCCGCAGGGGAATTCACCCCTCCACTTT
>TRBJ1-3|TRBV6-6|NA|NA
CASRQGLTGSRAPSGNTIYF
TGTGCCAGCAGGCAAGGCCTCACCGGCTCTAGGGCCCCCTCTGGAAACACCATATATTTT
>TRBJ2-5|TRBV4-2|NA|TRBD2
CASSPGRGGEETQYF
TGTGCCAGCAGCCCGGGACGGGGGGGAGAAGAGACCCAGTACTTC
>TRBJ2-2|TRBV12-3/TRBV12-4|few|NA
CASSPRPVTPSTTGELFF
TGTGCCAGCAGTCCTCGGCCGGTGACGCCCTCGACCACCGGGGAGCTGTTTTTT
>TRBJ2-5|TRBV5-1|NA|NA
CASSSLGSEGAQYF
TGCGCCAGCAGCTCTCTAGGGTCAGAAGGGGCCCAGTACTTC
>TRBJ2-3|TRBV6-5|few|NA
CASSLELPADTQYF
TGTGCCAGCAGTTTGGAACTTCCGGCAGATACGCAGTATTTT
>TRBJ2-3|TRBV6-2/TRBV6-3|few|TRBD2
CASNLLAGATDTQYF
TGTGCCAGCAATCTACTAGCGGGGGCAACAGATACGCAGTATTTT
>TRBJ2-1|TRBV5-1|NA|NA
CASTSAGAGNEQFF
TGCGCCAGCACCAGCGCCGGGGCGGGGAATGAGCAGTTCTTC
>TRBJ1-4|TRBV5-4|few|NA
CASSRTGVGAGKLFF
TGTGCCAGCAGCCGGACGGGGGTAGGGGCGGGGAAACTGTTTTTT
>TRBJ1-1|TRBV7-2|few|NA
CASTERTMNTEAFF
TGTGCCAGCACGGAGAGAACTATGAACACTGAAGCTTTCTTT
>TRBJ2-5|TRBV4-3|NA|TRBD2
CASSQVNSGAGGPEETQYF
TGCGCCAGCAGCCAAGTAAATTCGGGAGCGGGGGGGCCAGAAGAGACCCAGTACTTC
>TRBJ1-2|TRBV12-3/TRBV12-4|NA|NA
CASNPRGGSYGYTF
TGTGCCAGCAACCCCAGAGGAGGAAGCTATGGCTACACCTTC
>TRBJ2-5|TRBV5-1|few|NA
CASRRGSATRETQYF
TGCGCCAGCCGACGGGGGTCAGCGACACGAGAGACCCAGTACTTC
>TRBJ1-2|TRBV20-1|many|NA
CSGFPYLDGIYSYTF
TGCAGTGGATTCCCCTACCTGGACGGAATTTATAGCTACACCTTC
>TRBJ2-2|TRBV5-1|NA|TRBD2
CASRTAGGANTGELFF
TGCGCCAGCAGGACCGCGGGGGGCGCGAACACCGGGGAGCTGTTTTTT
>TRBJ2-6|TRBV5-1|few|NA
CASSLGLTNVLTF
TGCGCCAGCAGCTTGGGGTTGACCAACGTCCTGACTTTC
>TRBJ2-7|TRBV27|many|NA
CASSLNGYEQYF
TGTGCCAGCAGTTTAAACGGTTACGAGCAGTACTTC
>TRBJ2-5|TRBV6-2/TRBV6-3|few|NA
CASSYLELSRETQYF
TGTGCCAGCAGTTACTTGGAGCTGTCTAGGGAGACCCAGTACTTC
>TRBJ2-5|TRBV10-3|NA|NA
CAISGRADEETQYF
TGTGCCATCAGTGGTCGGGCAGACGAAGAGACCCAGTACTTC
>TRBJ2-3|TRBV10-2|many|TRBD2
CASSDLGLAGPSTDTQYF
TGCGCCAGCAGTGACCTGGGACTAGCGGGGCCTAGCACAGATACGCAGTATTTT